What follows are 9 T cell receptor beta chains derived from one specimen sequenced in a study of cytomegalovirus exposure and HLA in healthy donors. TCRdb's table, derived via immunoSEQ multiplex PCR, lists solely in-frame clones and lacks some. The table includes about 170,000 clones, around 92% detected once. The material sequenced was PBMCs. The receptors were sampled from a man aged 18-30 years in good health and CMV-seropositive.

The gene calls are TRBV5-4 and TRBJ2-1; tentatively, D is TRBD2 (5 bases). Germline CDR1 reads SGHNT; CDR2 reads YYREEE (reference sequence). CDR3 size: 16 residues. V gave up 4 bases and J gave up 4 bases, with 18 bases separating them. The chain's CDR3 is CASSPTGSARYNEQFF. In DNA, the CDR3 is TGTGCCAGCAGCCCGACGGGGTCGGCTAGATACAATGAGCAGTTCTTC.

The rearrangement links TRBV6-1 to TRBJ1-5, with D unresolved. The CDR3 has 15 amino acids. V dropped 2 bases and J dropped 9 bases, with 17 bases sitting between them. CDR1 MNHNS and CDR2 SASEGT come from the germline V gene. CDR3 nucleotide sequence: TGTGCCAGCAGTGAAAGTATGGCAGGCCCCGTGCCCCAGCATTTT. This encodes CASSESMAGPVPQHF.

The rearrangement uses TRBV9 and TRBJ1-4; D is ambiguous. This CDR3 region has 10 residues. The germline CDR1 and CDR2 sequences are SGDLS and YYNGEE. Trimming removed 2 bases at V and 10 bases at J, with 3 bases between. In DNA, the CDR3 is TGTGCCAGCAGCGTTAGAAAACTGTTTTTT. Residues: CASSVRKLFF.

The CDR3 bases are TGTGCCAGCGTCTTGCGCGGCACAGATACGCAGTATTTT. This translates into CASVLRGTDTQYF. The gene calls are TRBV13 and TRBJ2-3; D gene uncertain. V was trimmed by 8 bases and J by 1 base, leaving 10 bases between them. Germline-derived CDR1 and CDR2 are PRHDT and FYEKMQ (reference sequence). The CDR3 consists of 13 residues.

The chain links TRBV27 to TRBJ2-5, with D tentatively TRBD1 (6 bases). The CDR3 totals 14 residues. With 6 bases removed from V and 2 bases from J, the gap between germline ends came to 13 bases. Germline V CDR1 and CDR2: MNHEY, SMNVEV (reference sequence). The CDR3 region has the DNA TGTGCCAGCAGCCAAAGGACAGAACAAGAGACCCAGTACTTC. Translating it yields CASSQRTEQETQYF.

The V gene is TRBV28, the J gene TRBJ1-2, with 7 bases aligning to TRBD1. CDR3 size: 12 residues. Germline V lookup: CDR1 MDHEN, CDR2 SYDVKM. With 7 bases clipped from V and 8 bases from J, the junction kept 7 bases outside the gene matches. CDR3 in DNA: TGTGCCAGCAAAACAGGGGTTATGGGCTACACCTTC. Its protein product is CASKTGVMGYTF.

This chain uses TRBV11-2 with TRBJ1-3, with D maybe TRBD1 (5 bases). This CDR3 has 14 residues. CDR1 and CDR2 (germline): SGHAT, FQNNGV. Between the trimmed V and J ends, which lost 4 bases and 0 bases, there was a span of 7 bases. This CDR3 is CASSSDSSGNTIYF. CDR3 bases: TGTGCCAGCAGCTCCGACAGCTCTGGAAACACCATATATTTT.

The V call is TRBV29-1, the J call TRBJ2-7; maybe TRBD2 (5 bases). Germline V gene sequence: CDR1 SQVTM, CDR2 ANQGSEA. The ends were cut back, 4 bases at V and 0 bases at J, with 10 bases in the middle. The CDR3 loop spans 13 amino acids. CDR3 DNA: TGCAGCGTTGTTGTGGCGGGCTCCTACGAGCAGTACTTC. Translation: CSVVVAGSYEQYF.

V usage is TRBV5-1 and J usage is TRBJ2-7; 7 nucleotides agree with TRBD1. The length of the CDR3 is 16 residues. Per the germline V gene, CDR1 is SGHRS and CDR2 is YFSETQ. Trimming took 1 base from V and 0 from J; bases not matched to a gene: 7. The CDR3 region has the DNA TGCGCCAGCAGCTTGCTTGGGACAGCCTTCTCCTACGAGCAGTACTTC. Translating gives CASSLLGTAFSYEQYF.